This T cell receptor (beta chain) was observed in a study of blood T cell repertoires in COVID-19. Study at large: Sample material is recorded as cDNA or gDNA derived from T cells, B-cell-depleted T cells, or PBMCs.

The CDR3 is 14 amino acids. From germline, CDR1 is SGHRS and CDR2 YFSETQ. Trimming removed 4 bases from V and 0 bases from J, with 10 bases in between. Cohort placement rested on clinical history that participants reported themselves. Data came from immunoSEQ multiplex PCR; TCRdb stores just in-frame clones and leaves some out. The table records about 400,000 clones, roughly 88% of them present only once. V and J are TRBV5-1 and TRBJ2-5, with D perhaps matching TRBD2 (5 bases). The clonotype was recovered from a woman between 35 and 50 years old with acute COVID-19. The specimen was PBMCs or T cells enriched from blood (not recorded which). CDR3 sequence reads: CASSRGPDQETQYF. The CDR3 nucleotides read TGCGCCAGCAGCCGAGGGCCCGACCAAGAGACCCAGTACTTC.